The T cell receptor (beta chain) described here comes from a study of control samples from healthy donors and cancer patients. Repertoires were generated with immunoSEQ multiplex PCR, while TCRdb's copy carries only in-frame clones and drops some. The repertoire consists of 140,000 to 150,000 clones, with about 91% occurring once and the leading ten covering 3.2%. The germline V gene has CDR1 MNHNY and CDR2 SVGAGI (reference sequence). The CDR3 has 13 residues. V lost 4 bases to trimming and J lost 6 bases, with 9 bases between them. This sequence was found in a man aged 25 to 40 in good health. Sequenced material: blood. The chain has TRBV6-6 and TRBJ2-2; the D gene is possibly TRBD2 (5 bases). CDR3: CASSFPGSGELFF. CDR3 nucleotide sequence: TGTGCCAGCAGTTTTCCGGGATCCGGGGAGCTGTTTTTT.